The 24 T cell receptor beta chains below come from one sample, sequenced in a study of OX40 agonist ivuxolimab in advanced cancers. TCRdb keeps only in-frame clones here, not all; method: immunoSEQ multiplex PCR. The repertoire holds about 78,000 clones, with about 90% as singletons. Sequenced material: CD4+ or CD8+ T cells sorted from blood, taken in a trial of the OX40 agonist ivuxolimab. These receptors came from an adult with an advanced solid tumor such as melanoma, head and neck, liver or kidney cancer.

The chain joins TRBV29-1 to TRBJ2-5; TRBD2 might be the D (7 bases). CDR1 is SQVTM and CDR2 is ANQGSEA in the germline V gene. The germline V and J ends were trimmed by 7 bases and 4 bases, with 16 bases remaining between them. The CDR3 has 13 amino acids. CDR3 DNA sequence: TGCAGCGCTGGGGAGGGGGAACGAGAGACCCAGTACTTC. Translation: CSAGEGERETQYF. Supplemented by reference TRBV29-1 and TRBJ2-5, the full variable domain reads SAVISQKPSRDICQRGTSLTIQCQVDSQVTMMFWYRQQPGQSLTLIATANQGSEATYESGFVIDKFPISRPNLTFSTLTVSNMSPEDSSIYLCSAGEGERETQYFGPGTRLLVL.

The gene calls are TRBV7-2 and TRBJ2-1; D is uncertain. Looked up from germline, CDR1 is SGHTA and CDR2 is FQGNSA. V lost 1 base, J lost 8 bases, and 21 bases lay in between. The CDR3 sequence is 17 residues long. DNA for the CDR3: TGTGCCAGCAGCTTAGGGGCCGAGGCGGTTCTGGGCGATGAGCAGTTCTTC. Its protein is CASSLGAEAVLGDEQFF. Full variable domain (missing parts from reference TRBV7-2 and TRBJ2-1): GAGVSQSPSNKVTEKGKDVELRCDPISGHTALYWYRQSLGQGLEFLIYFQGNSAPDKSGLPSDRFSAERTGGSVSTLTIQRTQQEDSAVYLCASSLGAEAVLGDEQFFGPGTRLTVL.

The chain employs TRBV5-4 and TRBJ1-1; 8 bases map to TRBD1. The CDR3 sequence is 14 residues long. Germline CDR1 is SGHNT and CDR2 is YYREEE (reference sequence). V trimming: 3 bases; J trimming: 4 bases; junction bases outside the gene matches: 5. In DNA, the CDR3 is TGTGCCAGCAGCTCCTACAGGGGGGGCACTGAAGCTTTCTTT. Amino acid sequence: CASSSYRGGTEAFF.

V is TRBV5-1 and J is TRBJ2-2; D possibly corresponds to TRBD2 (5 bases). This CDR3 contains 14 residues. Germline values: CDR1 SGHRS, CDR2 YFSETQ. V gave up 3 bases and J gave up 4 bases, with 10 bases separating them. CDR3 loop: CASSWETSTGELFF. The CDR3 DNA reads as TGCGCCAGCAGCTGGGAGACGAGCACCGGGGAGCTGTTTTTT.

In DNA form, the CDR3 reads TGTGCCAGCTGTCGCGGCCCGGGTCCGGGCTCTGGAAACACCATATATTTT. Its protein is CASCRGPGPGSGNTIYF. J is TRBJ1-3 and V is TRBV5-6, with D uncertain. Trimming shortened V by 7 bases and J by 0 bases, and 20 bases separated the two germline ends. Germline CDR1 is SGHDT and CDR2 is YYEEEE. This CDR3 is 17 amino acids long.

The chain is built from TRBV7-8 and TRBJ1-5; weak D call: TRBD1 (5 bases). V gave up 5 bases and J gave up 7 bases, with 15 bases separating them. CDR1 is SGHVS, CDR2 FQNEAQ, per germline. CDR3 length equals 14 residues. The CDR3 DNA is TGTGCCAGCAGCAATAGCGACAGAGAGCAGCCCCAGCATTTT. Its protein product is CASSNSDREQPQHF.

The chain combines TRBV5-3 with TRBJ1-5; TRBD1 aligns across 9 bases. TRBV5-3 is an open reading frame whose function is uncertain. V lost 3 bases, J lost 1 base, and 2 bases stayed unmatched. CDR3 length: 15 residues. The DNA of the CDR3 is TGTGCCAGAAGCTGCGACAGGGGGAGCAATCAGCCCCAGCATTTT. It translates to CARSCDRGSNQPQHF.

The gene calls are TRBV18 and TRBJ2-5; D is unclear. This CDR3 region has 14 residues. Trimming cost V 3 bases and J 2 bases, with 10 bases left between them. The germline CDR1 and CDR2 sequences are KGHSH and LQKENI. CDR3 in DNA: TGTGCCAGCTCACCCCTGGCTACACAAGAGACCCAGTACTTC. Protein sequence: CASSPLATQETQYF. Together with reference TRBV18 and TRBJ2-5, the CDR3 gives the full variable domain: NAGVMQNPRHLVRRRGQEARLRCSPMKGHSHVYWYRQLPEEGLKFMVYLQKENIIDESGMPKERFSAEFPKEGPSILRIQQVVRGDSAAYFCASSPLATQETQYFGPGTRLLVL.

The genes are TRBV4-2 and TRBJ2-3, with D unclear. The CDR3 extends over 16 amino acids. CDR1 and CDR2 from the germline V gene are LGHNA and YNFKEQ. The V end lost 0 bases, the J end lost 1 base, and 11 bases lay between the germline ends. The CDR3 coding sequence is TGTGCCAGCAGCCAAGATTACGAGCCCCGCACAGATACGCAGTATTTT. Translation gives CASSQDYEPRTDTQYF.

The gene calls are TRBV30 and TRBJ1-1, with D hard to call. CDR3 size: 13 residues. Germline V gives CDR1 GTSNPN, CDR2 SVGIG (reference sequence). The germline V and J ends were trimmed by 0 bases and 5 bases, with 10 bases remaining between them. The CDR3 loop is CAWSVRPGTEAFF. CDR3 DNA: TGTGCCTGGAGTGTACGCCCGGGGACTGAAGCTTTCTTT.

The rearrangement uses TRBV5-6 and TRBJ2-4; D is unclear. This CDR3 is 15 amino acids long. Germline V lookup: CDR1 SGHDT, CDR2 YYEEEE. The V and J ends lost 4 bases and 0 bases respectively, with 11 bases between them. CDR3 region: CASSPGPLAKNIQYF. The DNA for the CDR3 is TGTGCCAGCAGCCCTGGGCCTTTAGCCAAAAACATTCAGTACTTC.

The V gene is TRBV28, the J gene TRBJ2-7; D remains ambiguous. V was cut by 7 bases and J by 5 bases, with 18 bases left in between. This CDR3 spans 14 amino acids. The germline V gene has CDR1 MDHEN and CDR2 SYDVKM. The CDR3 nucleotides read TGTGCCAGCACTCAAATCCAGGCCTACGACGAGCAGTACTTC. It is translated as CASTQIQAYDEQYF.

V is TRBV5-5 and J is TRBJ2-5, with D perhaps TRBD1 or TRBD2 (5 bases each). The length of the CDR3 is 14 residues. Germline lookup yields CDR1 SGHKS and CDR2 YYEKEE (reference sequence). Trimming shortened V by 2 bases and J by 4 bases, and 12 bases separated the two germline ends. DNA for the CDR3: TGTGCCAGCAGCTTCTACCGGGGCGGAGAGACCCAGTACTTC. The encoded protein is CASSFYRGGETQYF.

The rearrangement joins TRBV7-2 to TRBJ2-7, with a tentative D call TRBD2 (6 bases). Germline loops: CDR1 SGHTA, CDR2 FQGNSA. The CDR3 is 13 amino acids. V lost 5 bases to trimming and J lost 3 bases, with 11 bases between them. In nucleotides, the CDR3 is TGTGCCAGCAGCCTCGCGGGGAACTACGAGCAGTACTTC. Its protein is CASSLAGNYEQYF.

The chain has TRBV6-6 and TRBJ2-5; 9 bases map to TRBD1. Germline trimming cut 6 bases from V and 4 bases from J; bases unmatched to any gene: 9. CDR1 and CDR2 from the germline V gene are MNHNY and SVGAGI (reference sequence). The CDR3 sequence is 15 residues long. CDR3 sequence reads: CASRPGTGYRETQYF. The CDR3, as DNA: TGTGCCAGCAGACCTGGGACAGGGTATAGAGAGACCCAGTACTTC.

The chain couples TRBV5-1 to TRBJ1-5, with a tentative D call TRBD1 (5 bases). The ends were cut back, 1 base at V and 7 bases at J, with 12 bases in the middle. This CDR3 has 14 amino acids. Germline CDR1 reads SGHRS; CDR2 reads YFSETQ. The CDR3 spells CASSLMGVGQPQHF. The CDR3 bases are TGCGCCAGCAGCTTGATGGGGGTTGGGCAGCCCCAGCATTTT.

The rearrangement links TRBV9 to TRBJ2-2; 7 positions agree with TRBD1. Germline CDR1 SGDLS, CDR2 YYNGEE. The CDR3 contains 16 residues. The J segment lost 4 bases and the V segment lost 7 bases, leaving 13 bases of the junction unmatched. The CDR3 loop is CASGVGGTGVTGELFF. CDR3 nucleotide sequence: TGTGCCAGCGGGGTCGGCGGAACAGGGGTCACCGGGGAGCTGTTTTTT.

The rearrangement links TRBV19 to TRBJ1-3, with 9 positions matching TRBD1. The J segment lost 0 bases and the V segment lost 9 bases, leaving 15 bases of the junction unmatched. This CDR3 has 18 amino acids. The germline CDR1 and CDR2 sequences are LNHDA and SQIVND (reference sequence). The CDR3 sequence is CASLIAGTGLSSGNTIYF. The CDR3 coding sequence is TGTGCCAGCCTCATCGCCGGGACAGGGCTTTCCTCTGGAAACACCATATATTTT.

The J gene is TRBJ1-4, the V gene TRBV28; D is unclear. The CDR3 runs 13 residues. Germline V lookup: CDR1 MDHEN, CDR2 SYDVKM. Trimming removed 5 bases from V and 1 base from J, with 5 bases in between. The CDR3 protein is CASSLGTNEKLFF. The CDR3 DNA sequence: TGTGCCAGCAGTCTGGGAACTAATGAAAAACTGTTTTTT.

Notes on this clone: A read error may account for a junction end that differs from germline. This chain connects TRBV14 to TRBJ2-1, with D unresolved. The CDR3 is 10 amino acids. The germline V gene encodes CDR1 SGHDN and CDR2 FVKESK. CDR3 DNA: TGTGCCAGCGTCTATATGGTTACCCTCTTC. Translating it yields CASVYMVTLF.

The J gene is TRBJ1-5, the V gene TRBV15, with a tentative D call TRBD1 (6 bases). The CDR3 is 14 amino acids. Germline values: CDR1 LNHNV, CDR2 YYDKDF (reference sequence). V lost 3 bases and J lost 6, with 12 bases in between. The CDR3 loop reads CATSSDRSGQPQHF. CDR3 in DNA: TGTGCCACCAGCAGTGACAGGTCCGGTCAGCCCCAGCATTTT.

The genes are TRBV19 and TRBJ2-3; 9 bases fit TRBD1. From germline, CDR1 is LNHDA and CDR2 SQIVND (reference sequence). The CDR3 runs to 14 residues. V shed 10 bases, J shed 2 bases, and the junction held 7 bases outside the gene matches. As DNA, the CDR3 is TGTGCCACCCGCTGGGACAGGGACACAGATACGCAGTATTTT. This encodes CATRWDRDTDTQYF.

V gene TRBV5-1 combines with J gene TRBJ1-5, with 10 positions matching TRBD1. Germline V gene data show CDR1 as SGHRS and CDR2 as YFSETQ. The junction had 4 bases not matched to a gene; V was cut back by 4 bases and J by 0 bases. There are 16 residues in the CDR3. The CDR3 region has the DNA TGCGCCAGCAGCCCTGGGACAGGGGCTAGCAATCAGCCCCAGCATTTT. Its protein is CASSPGTGASNQPQHF.

The chain joins TRBV6-5 to TRBJ2-7, with D maybe TRBD2 (6 bases). The CDR3 runs 13 residues. The germline CDR1 and CDR2 sequences are MNHEY and SVGAGI. Trimming removed 8 bases from V and 11 bases from J, with 22 bases in between. The CDR3 loop reads CASHPNRDGREYF. The CDR3 region has the DNA TGTGCCAGCCATCCCAATCGAGACGGGAGAGAGTACTTC.